This T cell receptor (beta chain) was sequenced in a study of blood T cell repertoires in COVID-19. Study-wide background: Acute-phase and convalescent COVID-19 samples originated in the United States, Italy and Spain.

Data came from immunoSEQ multiplex PCR; TCRdb stores just in-frame clones and leaves some out. The sample carries tens of thousands of clones, 65% to 85% recorded once. This sequence was found in an older man with active or convalescent COVID-19. The sequenced sample was peripheral blood.

The CDR3 region has the DNA TGTGCCAGCAGTTACGACGGAAGGGGGAGTCATGAAAAACTGTTTTTT. This gives the protein CASSYDGRGSHEKLFF. The chain uses TRBV6-5 and TRBJ1-4; weak D call: TRBD1 (6 bases). This CDR3 region has 16 residues. Germline CDR1 MNHEY, CDR2 SVGAGI. V lost 2 bases and J lost 6, with 16 bases in between.